These T cell receptor beta chains were read from a single sample in a study of T-cell memory formation after mild COVID-19. MiXCR was run by TCRdb on the 5' RACE reads, yielding one entry per CDR3 protein. The data hold just under 550,000 distinct CDR3 sequences, with about a fifth observed a single time. Sequencing was done on a sample of PBMCs or a T cell subset sorted from them (not recorded which). The receptors here all came from an adult woman who had mild COVID-19 (a few samples of this study predate the infection). Cell type and time point are not known. CDR3s include the opening cysteine and the closing phenylalanine or tryptophan. Each record gives: clone size, V gene, CDR3 protein. Rows may omit the clone size; those that give it use once, few, many or a size class.

clone_size: many; v_call: TRBV12-3/TRBV12-4; cdr3_aa: CASSPGGNQNIQYF
clone_size: -; v_call: TRBV11-3; cdr3_aa: CASSLEPDPYSRQQIEKLFF
clone_size: -; v_call: TRBV25-1; cdr3_aa: CASSEKEGTDTQYF
clone_size: -; v_call: TRBV7-9; cdr3_aa: CASSPRGVGNTIYF
clone_size: -; v_call: TRBV7-3; cdr3_aa: CASSPGTGGSSYTF
clone_size: -; v_call: TRBV20-1; cdr3_aa: CSARDMAGGGTGELFF
clone_size: few; v_call: TRBV30; cdr3_aa: CAWSLHSGRANEQYF
clone_size: many; v_call: TRBV6-5; cdr3_aa: CASSSQGSSYEQYF
clone_size: -; v_call: TRBV7-9; cdr3_aa: CASSLRPGQGAAEQYF
clone_size: -; v_call: TRBV20-1; cdr3_aa: CSATSSSGAGTDTQYF
clone_size: few; v_call: TRBV7-2; cdr3_aa: CASSLDGTGIGDTQYF
clone_size: -; v_call: TRBV29-1; cdr3_aa: CSVDQTAHYYGYTF
clone_size: -; v_call: TRBV4-1; cdr3_aa: CASSQDISSHEQYF
clone_size: -; v_call: TRBV12-3/TRBV12-4; cdr3_aa: CASSLWELAAPRGKEQFF
clone_size: few; v_call: TRBV4-2; cdr3_aa: CASSGQMGTNEKLFF
clone_size: -; v_call: TRBV12-3/TRBV12-4; cdr3_aa: CASSLAGRGPPDTQYF
clone_size: -; v_call: TRBV5-1; cdr3_aa: CASSLGTGTDGYTF
clone_size: -; v_call: TRBV2; cdr3_aa: CASRRDRREETQYF
clone_size: -; v_call: TRBV7-8; cdr3_aa: CASSKRGDRGYEQYF
clone_size: -; v_call: TRBV12-3/TRBV12-4; cdr3_aa: CASSRTTGQGARGYTF
clone_size: few; v_call: TRBV7-3; cdr3_aa: CASSLGHSNYNEQFF
clone_size: few; v_call: TRBV7-3; cdr3_aa: CASSSRGYQFF
clone_size: -; v_call: TRBV6-5; cdr3_aa: CASRPGPYGYTF
clone_size: few; v_call: TRBV24-1; cdr3_aa: CATSDLRGTVDTQYF
clone_size: few; v_call: TRBV20-1; cdr3_aa: CSASLQGAGTGELFF
clone_size: -; v_call: TRBV7-9; cdr3_aa: CASSLAGTSGGQETQYF
clone_size: few; v_call: TRBV27; cdr3_aa: CASSRLARETQYF
clone_size: many; v_call: TRBV7-9; cdr3_aa: CASSLSPPRDEQYF
clone_size: many; v_call: TRBV7-2; cdr3_aa: CASSLDPPFVGTHYTF
clone_size: -; v_call: TRBV7-7; cdr3_aa: CASTPLEQYF
clone_size: -; v_call: TRBV3-1; cdr3_aa: CASSQRQGPSTDTQYF
clone_size: few; v_call: TRBV6-5; cdr3_aa: CASSYSQRNNEQFF
clone_size: many; v_call: TRBV3-1; cdr3_aa: CASSHARGEQFF
clone_size: -; v_call: TRBV6-6; cdr3_aa: CASSYRRKSGETDTQYF
clone_size: -; v_call: TRBV7-6; cdr3_aa: CASSVSTGRNEQFF
clone_size: many; v_call: TRBV9; cdr3_aa: CASSESGQGSYEQYF
clone_size: -; v_call: TRBV5-1; cdr3_aa: CASRFTAGQSTDTQYF
clone_size: -; v_call: TRBV12-3/TRBV12-4; cdr3_aa: CASSFSRDTEAFF
clone_size: -; v_call: TRBV2; cdr3_aa: CASRLKAGTSSYEQYF
clone_size: many; v_call: TRBV4-2; cdr3_aa: CASSPRGADTQYF
clone_size: -; v_call: TRBV5-1; cdr3_aa: CASSLKLVGRQGSNSPLHF
clone_size: -; v_call: TRBV7-3; cdr3_aa: CASSFLPTRAGVRNEQFF
clone_size: few; v_call: TRBV3-1; cdr3_aa: CASSQGTAGNSPLHF
clone_size: -; v_call: TRBV7-2; cdr3_aa: CASSFWSRSGSTSRETQYF
clone_size: few; v_call: TRBV29-1; cdr3_aa: CSVGRSDNEQFF
clone_size: -; v_call: TRBV25-1; cdr3_aa: CASSGAGVHGYTF
clone_size: few; v_call: TRBV7-2; cdr3_aa: CASSSFSELGELFF
clone_size: -; v_call: TRBV5-6; cdr3_aa: CASLLAGGSPDTQYF